The clone carrying this TCR beta chain came up many times. This sample was taken from a study of T cells after yellow fever vaccination. As for the study in general: Four memory subsets, EM, EMRA, CM and Tscm, were sorted by CD3, CD45RA, CCR7, CD95. Preparation of the low-cell-number fractions used SMART-Seq v4 Ultra Low Input.

V dropped 3 bases and J dropped 2; count of bases not matched to a gene: 4. CDR3 length: 14 residues. Germline V lookup: CDR1 SGHRS, CDR2 YFSETQ. TCRdb called the 5' RACE reads again in MiXCR, with one record for every CDR3 protein. The sample carries tens of thousands of distinct CDR3 sequences, around 3.4% recorded once. Findings of the study overall: Detected again after the booster were most primary-vaccination clones, at 95% to 98% CD4 and around 91% CD8. A limited proportion of clonotypes was detected within both the CD4 and CD8 compartments.

The clonotype originates from a man in his late teens or twenties who received the YFV17D yellow fever vaccine. This chain uses TRBV5-1 with TRBJ2-5; 7 bases map to TRBD1. The specimen comprised PBMCs, either bulk or a sorted T-cell subset (CD4+, CD8+, memory, or dextramer-sorted; not recorded which), sampled about 49 days after the first yellow fever vaccination. In DNA, the CDR3 is TGCGCCAGCAGCTCCCCGGGACAGCAAGAGACCCAGTACTTC. The encoded protein is CASSSPGQQETQYF. The whole variable domain, filled in from reference TRBV5-1 and TRBJ2-5, reads KAGVTQTPRYLIKTRGQQVTLSCSPISGHRSVSWYQQTPGQGLQFLFEYFSETQRNKGNFPGRFSGRQFSNSRSEMNVSTLELGDSALYLCASSSPGQQETQYFGPGTRLLVL.